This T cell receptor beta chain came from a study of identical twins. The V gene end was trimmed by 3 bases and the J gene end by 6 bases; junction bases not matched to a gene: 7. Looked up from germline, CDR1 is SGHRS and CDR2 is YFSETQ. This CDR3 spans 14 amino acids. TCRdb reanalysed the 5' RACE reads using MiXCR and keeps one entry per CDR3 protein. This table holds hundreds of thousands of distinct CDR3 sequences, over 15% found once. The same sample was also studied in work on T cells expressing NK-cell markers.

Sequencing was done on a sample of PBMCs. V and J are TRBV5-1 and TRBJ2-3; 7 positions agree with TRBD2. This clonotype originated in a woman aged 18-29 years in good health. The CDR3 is CASSWGTTPDTQYF. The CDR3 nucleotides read TGCGCCAGCAGCTGGGGGACTACTCCCGATACGCAGTATTTT.